The clone carrying this TCR beta chain has just a few counts. Its antigen is unidentified. This record belongs to a study of T cells after yellow fever vaccination. On the study more broadly: Preparation of fractions with low cell numbers was performed using SMART-Seq v4 Ultra Low Input. Study results and caveats: Most primary-vaccination clones reappeared after the booster (approximately 97% CD4, 75% to 90% CD8). Clonotype sharing between CD4 and CD8 compartments was small.

Researchers made TCR cDNA using 5'RACE template switching, and this step added a universal primer site and UMIs. Each CDR3 protein gets one entry after TCRdb re-called the 5' RACE reads with MiXCR. The sample holds about 74,000 distinct CDR3 sequences, around 6.9% seen once. Trimming left V 3 bases short and J 5 bases short, with 15 bases between. CDR3 length: 14 residues. Germline V gene data show CDR1 as DFQATT and CDR2 as SNEGSKA (reference sequence). This specimen consisted of CD8+ T cells sorted from PBMCs, obtained 5 days after the first yellow fever vaccination. The gene calls are TRBV20-1 and TRBJ2-3; D is uncertain. This sequence originates from a man between 18 and 35 years old who received the YFV17D yellow fever vaccine. This chain's CDR3 is CSARDEVWLDTQYF. CDR3 nucleotides: TGCAGTGCTAGGGATGAGGTTTGGTTAGATACGCAGTATTTT.